A selection of T cell receptor beta chains follows, all from one sample in a study of control samples from healthy donors and cancer patients. Assay used: immunoSEQ multiplex PCR; TCRdb lists only in-frame clones, some missing. Of roughly 450,000 clones listed, around 90% are singletons. The sequenced material came from PBMCs. Receptors originate from a middle-aged man with head and neck cancer. Both conserved end residues are part of each CDR3. Each record gives: J gene, D gene, clone size, V gene, CDR3 DNA, CDR3 protein. D genes are given only for firm matches. Some rows mark clone size as missing; the rest say once, few, many or name a class of expanded clone.

j_gene: TRBJ1-1; d_gene: -; abundance: -; v_gene: TRBV7-9; CDR3nt: TGTGCCAGCAGCCCTATCACGGGGAACACTGAAGCTTTCTTT; CDR3aa: CASSPITGNTEAFF
j_gene: TRBJ2-2; d_gene: -; abundance: -; v_gene: TRBV20-1; CDR3nt: TGCAGTGCTTTGGACACCGGGGAGCTGTTTTTT; CDR3aa: CSALDTGELFF
j_gene: TRBJ2-1; d_gene: -; abundance: -; v_gene: TRBV3-1/TRBV3-2; CDR3nt: TGTGCCAGCAGCTTCCACCGAGGCTTCTCCTACAATGAGCAGTTCTTC; CDR3aa: CASSFHRGFSYNEQFF
j_gene: TRBJ2-5; d_gene: -; abundance: -; v_gene: TRBV3-1/TRBV3-2; CDR3nt: TGTGCCAGCAGCCAACGCGTAAACCTGGGGGAGACCCAGTACTTC; CDR3aa: CASSQRVNLGETQYF
j_gene: TRBJ2-3; d_gene: TRBD2; abundance: -; v_gene: TRBV5-1; CDR3nt: TGCGCCAGCACCCCGGCCGGGGGGTCTAGCACAGATACGCAGTATTTT; CDR3aa: CASTPAGGSSTDTQYF
j_gene: TRBJ2-5; d_gene: -; abundance: -; v_gene: TRBV28; CDR3nt: TGTGCCTCCCGACAGGTACAAGAGACCCAGTACTTC; CDR3aa: CASRQVQETQYF
j_gene: TRBJ2-1; d_gene: -; abundance: -; v_gene: TRBV18; CDR3nt: TGTGCCAGCTCACCACCAGAATACAATGAGCAGTTCTTC; CDR3aa: CASSPPEYNEQFF
j_gene: TRBJ2-3; d_gene: -; abundance: -; v_gene: TRBV7-3; CDR3nt: TGTGCCAGCAGCTTAACACTTACAGGCACAGATACGCAGTATTTT; CDR3aa: CASSLTLTGTDTQYF
j_gene: TRBJ1-6; d_gene: TRBD1; abundance: -; v_gene: TRBV7-3; CDR3nt: TGTGCCAGCAGTATCGCAGGGGGCGAGGCACCCCTCCACTTT; CDR3aa: CASSIAGGEAPLHF
j_gene: TRBJ1-1; d_gene: -; abundance: -; v_gene: TRBV5-1; CDR3nt: TGCGCCAGCAGCTTAAGGGAACAAAACACTGAAGCTTTCTTT; CDR3aa: CASSLREQNTEAFF
j_gene: TRBJ1-5; d_gene: -; abundance: -; v_gene: TRBV10-2; CDR3nt: TGCGCCAGCAGTGAGGCAGGGTCGGGTCAGCCCCAGCATTTT; CDR3aa: CASSEAGSGQPQHF
j_gene: TRBJ2-1; d_gene: -; abundance: -; v_gene: TRBV9; CDR3nt: TGTGCCAGCAGCGTGATGGATGGAGGGAGATACAATGAGCAGTTCTTC; CDR3aa: CASSVMDGGRYNEQFF
j_gene: TRBJ1-2; d_gene: -; abundance: -; v_gene: TRBV7-9; CDR3nt: TGTGCCAGCAGCTCCCTGGTCTCGCGGGATGGCTACACCTTC; CDR3aa: CASSSLVSRDGYTF
j_gene: TRBJ1-3; d_gene: -; abundance: -; v_gene: TRBV3-1/TRBV3-2; CDR3nt: TGTGCCAGCACCGGGTCGGCTGGAAACACCATATATTTT; CDR3aa: CASTGSAGNTIYF
j_gene: TRBJ2-7; d_gene: TRBD1; abundance: -; v_gene: TRBV19; CDR3nt: TGTGCCAGTAGTACCCAAGTCCCGACAGGGGCTGCCTACGAGCAGTACTTC; CDR3aa: CASSTQVPTGAAYEQYF
j_gene: TRBJ2-1; d_gene: TRBD2; abundance: -; v_gene: TRBV11-2; CDR3nt: TGTGCCAGCAGCCGGGGACTAGCGGGAGGTCCCCCCCCGCGTGAGCAGTTCTTC; CDR3aa: CASSRGLAGGPPPREQFF
j_gene: TRBJ1-5; d_gene: TRBD1; abundance: -; v_gene: TRBV19; CDR3nt: TGTGCCGGGGCCTCGGGACAGGGAATGGATCAGCCCCAGCATTTT; CDR3aa: CAGASGQGMDQPQHF
j_gene: TRBJ2-7; d_gene: -; abundance: -; v_gene: TRBV3-1/TRBV3-2; CDR3nt: TGTGCCAGCAGCCAAGATGTCGGGACTCTCGAGCAGTACTTC; CDR3aa: CASSQDVGTLEQYF
j_gene: TRBJ2-7; d_gene: -; abundance: -; v_gene: TRBV7-2; CDR3nt: TGTGCCAGCAGCTTCGGCAGCGGTTACGAGCAGTACTTC; CDR3aa: CASSFGSGYEQYF
j_gene: TRBJ1-4; d_gene: TRBD1; abundance: once; v_gene: TRBV19; CDR3nt: TGTGCCAGTAGTCCCCAGGGGGCCCCAAGGGAAAAACTGTTTTTT; CDR3aa: CASSPQGAPREKLFF
j_gene: TRBJ2-5; d_gene: -; abundance: -; v_gene: TRBV27; CDR3nt: TGTGCCAGCAGTTTCCTAGCCCAAGAGACCCAGTACTTC; CDR3aa: CASSFLAQETQYF
j_gene: TRBJ2-1; d_gene: -; abundance: -; v_gene: TRBV9; CDR3nt: TGTGCCAGCAGCCCCCCCCTTGGGCAAGGGGCCTACAATGAGCAGTTCTTC; CDR3aa: CASSPPLGQGAYNEQFF
j_gene: TRBJ2-3; d_gene: TRBD1; abundance: once; v_gene: TRBV5-1; CDR3nt: TGCGCCAGCAGCTGGGGGACAGGGCGTTCAGATACGCAGTATTTT; CDR3aa: CASSWGTGRSDTQYF
j_gene: TRBJ1-5; d_gene: -; abundance: -; v_gene: TRBV6-6; CDR3nt: TGTGCCAGCAGTTCATCGTCGGGGGCCCAGCATTTT; CDR3aa: CASSSSSGAQHF
j_gene: TRBJ2-1; d_gene: -; abundance: -; v_gene: TRBV27; CDR3nt: TGTGCCAGCAGTAAAACCTCCGATGGGTGGAGTGAGCAGTTCTTC; CDR3aa: CASSKTSDGWSEQFF
j_gene: TRBJ1-1; d_gene: TRBD1; abundance: once; v_gene: TRBV5-4; CDR3nt: TGTGCCAGCAGCTCTCCGACAGGGGGGAGTATGAGAGGGCCTGAAGCTTTCTTT; CDR3aa: CASSSPTGGSMRGPEAFF
j_gene: TRBJ2-3; d_gene: TRBD1; abundance: -; v_gene: TRBV7-9; CDR3nt: TGTGCCAGCAGCTCCGGGACAGGGGGCACAGATACGCAGTATTTT; CDR3aa: CASSSGTGGTDTQYF
j_gene: TRBJ1-4; d_gene: TRBD1; abundance: -; v_gene: TRBV7-8; CDR3nt: TGTGCCAGCAGCCTCCCTAGGGACAGGGAGTTAAATGAAAAACTGTTTTTT; CDR3aa: CASSLPRDRELNEKLFF
j_gene: TRBJ2-1; d_gene: -; abundance: many; v_gene: TRBV5-1; CDR3nt: TGCGCCAGCAGTTTTGCGGGGCTATCCAATGAGCAGTTCTTC; CDR3aa: CASSFAGLSNEQFF
j_gene: TRBJ2-3; d_gene: -; abundance: few; v_gene: TRBV27; CDR3nt: TGTGCCAGCAGTTTCTTAGGGACGGGAACAAGAAGGCAGGCAGATACGCAGTATTTT; CDR3aa: CASSFLGTGTRRQADTQYF
j_gene: TRBJ2-1; d_gene: -; abundance: -; v_gene: TRBV5-1; CDR3nt: TGCGCCAGCAGCTCGGGACTCTCCCGACGGGATGAGCAGTTCTTC; CDR3aa: CASSSGLSRRDEQFF
j_gene: TRBJ2-7; d_gene: -; abundance: -; v_gene: TRBV12-3/TRBV12-4; CDR3nt: TGTGCCAGCAGTTTGGCGGGGCCCGGCGAGCAGTACTTC; CDR3aa: CASSLAGPGEQYF
j_gene: TRBJ2-3; d_gene: -; abundance: once; v_gene: TRBV2; CDR3nt: TGTGCCAGCAGGAACCCACGACGGACTCCCTGGTCTAGCACAGATACGCAGTATTTT; CDR3aa: CASRNPRRTPWSSTDTQYF
j_gene: TRBJ2-3; d_gene: -; abundance: -; v_gene: TRBV5-4; CDR3nt: TGTGCCAGCAGCTTGTCCGACCGCCCGGTTACAACATACACAGATACGCAGTATTTT; CDR3aa: CASSLSDRPVTTYTDTQYF
j_gene: TRBJ1-2; d_gene: -; abundance: -; v_gene: TRBV12-5; CDR3nt: TGTGCTAGTGGTTTTTCTGGTGGCTACACCTTC; CDR3aa: CASGFSGGYTF
j_gene: TRBJ2-3; d_gene: -; abundance: -; v_gene: TRBV3-1/TRBV3-2; CDR3nt: TGTGCCAGCAGCCAAGAGGCCTATACCCGTCCGTATTTT; CDR3aa: CASSQEAYTRPYF
j_gene: TRBJ1-5; d_gene: -; abundance: -; v_gene: TRBV5-6; CDR3nt: TGTGCCAGCAGCTTGGGACATTCGACTAATCAGCCCCAGCATTTT; CDR3aa: CASSLGHSTNQPQHF
j_gene: TRBJ2-2; d_gene: TRBD2; abundance: -; v_gene: TRBV7-3; CDR3nt: TGTGCCAGCAGCCCACTCGGGGGGGCGAACACCGGGGAGCTGTTTTTT; CDR3aa: CASSPLGGANTGELFF
j_gene: TRBJ2-7; d_gene: -; abundance: -; v_gene: TRBV28; CDR3nt: TGTGCCAGCAGTTTGGTCGGGGCTCGGAGCTACTTC; CDR3aa: CASSLVGARSYF
j_gene: TRBJ2-4; d_gene: -; abundance: -; v_gene: TRBV19; CDR3nt: TGTGCCAGTAGTGCGGGGCATTGGGACATTCAGTACTTC; CDR3aa: CASSAGHWDIQYF
j_gene: TRBJ2-1; d_gene: -; abundance: -; v_gene: TRBV11-2; CDR3nt: TGTGCCAGCAGCCTCGCGGAGGTAGCAGGTGAGCAGTTCTTC; CDR3aa: CASSLAEVAGEQFF
j_gene: TRBJ2-7; d_gene: -; abundance: -; v_gene: TRBV5-8; CDR3nt: TGTGCCAGCAGCTCAGTCCCGGGACGACCTACGGAGCAGTACTTC; CDR3aa: CASSSVPGRPTEQYF
j_gene: TRBJ2-1; d_gene: TRBD2; abundance: -; v_gene: TRBV3-1/TRBV3-2; CDR3nt: TGTGCCAGCAGCCAAAAAACCGGGGGGAGCTCCTACAATGAGCAGTTCTTC; CDR3aa: CASSQKTGGSSYNEQFF
j_gene: TRBJ1-4; d_gene: -; abundance: -; v_gene: TRBV30; CDR3nt: TGTGCCTGGCAGACAGTACTTTATGAAAAACTGTTTTTT; CDR3aa: CAWQTVLYEKLFF
j_gene: TRBJ1-5; d_gene: TRBD1; abundance: -; v_gene: TRBV19; CDR3nt: TGTGCCAGTAGTGGATTCGGACAGGGGGCTGCGAGAGGTCAGCCCCAGCATTTT; CDR3aa: CASSGFGQGAARGQPQHF
j_gene: TRBJ2-5; d_gene: -; abundance: -; v_gene: TRBV5-6; CDR3nt: TGTGCCAGCAGGGATCTACAGGGATTGGGTGGAGAGACCCAGTACTTC; CDR3aa: CASRDLQGLGGETQYF
j_gene: TRBJ1-5; d_gene: TRBD1; abundance: -; v_gene: TRBV6-6; CDR3nt: TGTGCCAGCAGTTATTCCGGGACAGGGAGCAATCAGCCCCAGCATTTT; CDR3aa: CASSYSGTGSNQPQHF
j_gene: TRBJ2-1; d_gene: -; abundance: -; v_gene: TRBV19; CDR3nt: TGTGCCAGTAGCCTAAGACTGGCCCTCAATGAGCAGTTCTTC; CDR3aa: CASSLRLALNEQFF
j_gene: TRBJ2-7; d_gene: -; abundance: -; v_gene: TRBV7-2; CDR3nt: TGTGCCAGCAGCTTAGGGCACCCACGGGAGCAGTACTTC; CDR3aa: CASSLGHPREQYF
j_gene: TRBJ1-2; d_gene: -; abundance: -; v_gene: TRBV5-4; CDR3nt: TGTGCCAGCAGCTTCCCCAGACCGGGCGCTTATGGCTACACCTTC; CDR3aa: CASSFPRPGAYGYTF
j_gene: TRBJ2-5; d_gene: -; abundance: -; v_gene: TRBV24-1; CDR3nt: TGTGCCACCAGTCAAGGGTTTCAAGAGACCCAGTACTTC; CDR3aa: CATSQGFQETQYF
j_gene: TRBJ2-3; d_gene: -; abundance: -; v_gene: TRBV30; CDR3nt: TGTGCCTGGAGTAGTTCAAACGGGGGGCTGGATACGCAGTATTTT; CDR3aa: CAWSSSNGGLDTQYF
j_gene: TRBJ2-7; d_gene: -; abundance: -; v_gene: TRBV3-1/TRBV3-2; CDR3nt: TGTGCCAGCAGCCGCGGGCAGGGTGCCGAGCAGTACTTC; CDR3aa: CASSRGQGAEQYF
j_gene: TRBJ1-6; d_gene: -; abundance: once; v_gene: TRBV7-9; CDR3nt: TGTGCCAGCAGCCAACGGGGAGAGAATAATTCACCCCTCCACTTT; CDR3aa: CASSQRGENNSPLHF
j_gene: TRBJ2-7; d_gene: -; abundance: -; v_gene: TRBV7-9; CDR3nt: TGTGCCAGCAGCCCGGGGAGAGGCCCTACCTACGAGCAGTACTTC; CDR3aa: CASSPGRGPTYEQYF